This TCR beta chain was captured by sequencing in a study of PD-L1 blockade in urothelial cancer. As for the study in general: Patients' atezolizumab regimen, 1,200 mg intravenously every 3 weeks, began in the mid-2010s. Specimens of blood held a median count of about 150,000 T cells.

Notes on the study in general: Durable-benefit patients had greater expansion of tumor-associated blood clones at 3 weeks.

This clone has only a few counts. What it recognizes is unknown. The CDR3 is 17 residues long. V was clipped by 0 bases and J by 0 bases, with 9 bases between them. Germline CDR1 and CDR2: LGHNA and YNFKEQ. Time point meaning: pretreatment peripheral blood. Disease in patients was locally advanced or metastatic urothelial carcinoma. Libraries were prepared by immunoSEQ multiplex PCR; TCRdb keeps only in-frame clonotypes and omits some of them. The sample has more than 40,000 clones, 80% to 85% seen once. The material was PBMCs, obtained around atezolizumab (anti-PD-L1) treatment. The clonotype comes from a man aged 50-59 years with urothelial cancer. The V gene is TRBV4-2, the J gene TRBJ2-6; D perhaps matches TRBD1 (5 bases). CDR3 sequence: CASSQEDRSSGANVLTF. CDR3 nucleotide sequence: TGTGCCAGCAGCCAAGAAGACAGATCCTCTGGGGCCAACGTCCTGACTTTC.